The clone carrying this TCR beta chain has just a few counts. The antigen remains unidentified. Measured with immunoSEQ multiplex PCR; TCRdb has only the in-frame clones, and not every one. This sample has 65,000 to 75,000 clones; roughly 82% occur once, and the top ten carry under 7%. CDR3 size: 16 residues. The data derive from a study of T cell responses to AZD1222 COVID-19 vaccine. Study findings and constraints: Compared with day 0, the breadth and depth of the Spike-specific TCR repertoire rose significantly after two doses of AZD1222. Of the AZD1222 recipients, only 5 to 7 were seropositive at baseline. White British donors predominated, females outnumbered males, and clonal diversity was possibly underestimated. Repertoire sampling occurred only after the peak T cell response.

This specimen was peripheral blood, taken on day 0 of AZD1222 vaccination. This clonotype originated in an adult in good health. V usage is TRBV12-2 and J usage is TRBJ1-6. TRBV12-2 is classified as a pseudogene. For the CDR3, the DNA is TGTGCAAGTCGCTTCGGGGGGGCGCAATATAATTCACCCCTCCACTTT. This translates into CASRFGGAQYNSPLHF.